One sample yielded the 14 T cell receptor beta chains listed below, sequenced in a study of cytomegalovirus exposure and HLA in healthy donors. PCR was performed using 60 Vbeta and 13 Jbeta primers. Clones were sequenced by immunoSEQ multiplex PCR, and TCRdb holds only the in-frame ones, with some missing. The sample yields 70,000 or so clones, approximately 82% seen once. Input material: PBMCs. The receptors here all came from a man aged 18 to 30 in good health and CMV-seronegative.

This clone was seen more than once but under ten times. The chain has TRBV6-6 and TRBJ2-7; D uncertain. V was trimmed by 2 bases and J by 2 bases, leaving 13 bases between them. The CDR3 totals 15 residues. Germline V gene lookup returns CDR1 MNHNY and CDR2 SVGAGI (reference sequence). CDR3 sequence reads: CASSYTPGLPYEQYF. The DNA of the CDR3 is TGTGCCAGCAGTTACACCCCGGGTCTACCCTACGAGCAGTACTTC.

This rearrangement joins TRBV7-2 to TRBJ1-5, with D perhaps matching TRBD1 (5 bases). With 3 bases removed from V and 4 bases from J, the gap between germline ends came to 7 bases. The germline V gene encodes CDR1 SGHTA and CDR2 FQGNSA. CDR3 length: 13 residues. The CDR3 region is CASSFRGNQPQHF. The CDR3 DNA reads as TGTGCCAGCAGCTTTCGGGGGAATCAGCCCCAGCATTTT.

The J gene is TRBJ1-4, the V gene TRBV7-9, with a weak D call TRBD1 (6 bases). This CDR3 has 16 amino acids. V was pared by 1 base and J by 5 bases, with 14 bases between. CDR1 SEHNR and CDR2 FQNEAQ come from the germline V gene (reference sequence). The CDR3 spells CASSLESPGANEKLFF. CDR3 DNA: TGTGCCAGCAGCTTAGAGTCTCCAGGGGCGAATGAAAAACTGTTTTTT. Combining the CDR3 with reference TRBV7-9 and TRBJ1-4 gives the whole variable domain DTGVSQNPRHKITKRGQNVTFRCDPISEHNRLYWYRQTLGQGPEFLTYFQNEAQLEKSRLLSDRFSAERPKGSFSTLEIQRTEQGDSAMYLCASSLESPGANEKLFFGSGTQLSVL.

CDR3 sequence (DNA): TGTGCCAGCAGTTCCGGGACAGGGGGCTGGGGCAATCAGCCCCAGCATTTT. Protein: CASSSGTGGWGNQPQHF. The chain joins TRBV27 to TRBJ1-5; 12 bases are a match to TRBD1. Trimming took 4 bases from V and 2 from J; bases not matched to a gene: 6. The CDR3 loop spans 17 amino acids. Per germline, CDR1 MNHEY and CDR2 SMNVEV (reference sequence).

This clone was recorded a few times. The chain recombines TRBV7-9 with TRBJ1-2; TRBD1 agrees at 9 bases. The junction had 3 bases not matched to a gene; V was cut back by 0 bases and J by 4 bases. CDR1 is SEHNR, CDR2 FQNEAQ, per germline (reference sequence). CDR3 length equals 15 residues. CDR3 in DNA: TGTGCCAGCAGCTTAGCGGGACAGGGAGGCTATGGCTACACCTTC. Its protein product is CASSLAGQGGYGYTF.

J is TRBJ1-3 and V is TRBV19; no reliable D call. Germline loops: CDR1 LNHDA, CDR2 SQIVND (reference sequence). V lost 6 bases and J lost 0, with 9 bases in between. The CDR3 has 14 amino acids. The CDR3 sequence is CASRGLDSGNTIYF. DNA of the CDR3: TGTGCCAGTAGAGGACTCGACTCTGGAAACACCATATATTTT.

V usage is TRBV29-1 and J usage is TRBJ2-6; the D is unclear. V was clipped by 4 bases and J by 1 base, with 8 bases between them. The germline V gene has CDR1 SQVTM and CDR2 ANQGSEA. This CDR3 comprises 14 residues. CDR3 protein: CSVVGLSGANVLTF. For the CDR3, the DNA is TGCAGCGTTGTTGGCCTTTCTGGGGCCAACGTCCTGACTTTC. Variable domain in full (rest from reference TRBV29-1 and TRBJ2-6): SAVISQKPSRDICQRGTSLTIQCQVDSQVTMMFWYRQQPGQSLTLIATANQGSEATYESGFVIDKFPISRPNLTFSTLTVSNMSPEDSSIYLCSVVGLSGANVLTFGAGSRLTVL.

This clone has more than one count but fewer than ten. CDR3 region: CAWSGGGDYGYTF. The CDR3 coding sequence is TGTGCCTGGAGTGGGGGCGGGGACTATGGCTACACCTTC. The chain combines TRBV30 with TRBJ1-2; TRBD1 is a possible D gene (5 bases). The CDR3 extends over 13 amino acids. The ends were cut back, 1 base at V and 3 bases at J, with 9 bases in the middle. Germline V gene data show CDR1 as GTSNPN and CDR2 as SVGIG (reference sequence).

This chain joins TRBV4-3 and TRBJ1-5, with 8 nucleotides matching TRBD1. The CDR3 is 15 amino acids. The germline V gene encodes CDR1 LGHNA and CDR2 YSLEER. V was clipped by 0 bases and J by 6 bases; unmatched bases: 4. CDR3 loop: CASSQEAGGGQPQHF. The CDR3 coding sequence is TGCGCCAGCAGCCAAGAGGCAGGGGGCGGTCAGCCCCAGCATTTT.

This chain joins TRBV5-1 and TRBJ2-5; no clear D gene. Trimming shortened V by 0 bases and J by 1 base, and 4 bases separated the two germline ends. This CDR3 comprises 13 residues. Germline-derived CDR1 and CDR2 are SGHRS and YFSETQ. CDR3 residues: CASSLVLQETQYF. CDR3 DNA sequence: TGCGCCAGCAGCTTGGTTCTCCAAGAGACCCAGTACTTC.

The chain combines TRBV7-9 with TRBJ2-7, with a possible D match to TRBD1 (6 bases). Trimming took 3 bases from V and 3 from J, leaving 12 bases between them. The CDR3 sequence is 14 residues long. The germline V gene encodes CDR1 SEHNR and CDR2 FQNEAQ (reference sequence). The CDR3 reads CASSLAQGNYEQYF. In DNA form, the CDR3 reads TGTGCCAGCAGCTTGGCACAGGGTAACTACGAGCAGTACTTC. The full variable domain, its missing parts supplied by reference TRBV7-9 and TRBJ2-7, is DTGVSQNPRHKITKRGQNVTFRCDPISEHNRLYWYRQTLGQGPEFLTYFQNEAQLEKSRLLSDRFSAERPKGSFSTLEIQRTEQGDSAMYLCASSLAQGNYEQYFGPGTRLTVT.

This rearrangement joins TRBV2 to TRBJ2-4, with TRBD2 identical over 10 bases. Germline lookup yields CDR1 SNHLY and CDR2 FYNNEI. V was pared by 4 bases and J by 6 bases, with 6 bases of the junction left unmatched. This CDR3 comprises 15 residues. The CDR3 bases are TGTGCCAGCAGTGGTGATAGCGGGAGGTCAAACATTCAGTACTTC. Translated, it gives CASSGDSGRSNIQYF.

This chain links TRBV30 with TRBJ1-3; TRBD1 aligns across 9 bases. The CDR3 length is 17 residues. Germline CDR1 reads GTSNPN; CDR2 reads SVGIG (reference sequence). The V and J ends lost 0 bases and 2 bases, in that order; junction bases with no gene match: 8. CDR3 coding DNA: TGTGCCTGGAGTGTGGCGGGACAGGGACCGGCTGGAAACACCATATATTTT. Residues: CAWSVAGQGPAGNTIYF.

The chain recombines TRBV6-5 with TRBJ2-7, with D tentatively TRBD2 (6 bases). V was cut by 5 bases and J by 3 bases, with 11 bases left in between. The germline gives CDR1 MNHEY, CDR2 SVGAGI. The CDR3 totals 13 residues. The CDR3 DNA reads as TGTGCCAGCAGTGGCGGGGCAGTCTACGAGCAGTACTTC. Translating it yields CASSGGAVYEQYF.